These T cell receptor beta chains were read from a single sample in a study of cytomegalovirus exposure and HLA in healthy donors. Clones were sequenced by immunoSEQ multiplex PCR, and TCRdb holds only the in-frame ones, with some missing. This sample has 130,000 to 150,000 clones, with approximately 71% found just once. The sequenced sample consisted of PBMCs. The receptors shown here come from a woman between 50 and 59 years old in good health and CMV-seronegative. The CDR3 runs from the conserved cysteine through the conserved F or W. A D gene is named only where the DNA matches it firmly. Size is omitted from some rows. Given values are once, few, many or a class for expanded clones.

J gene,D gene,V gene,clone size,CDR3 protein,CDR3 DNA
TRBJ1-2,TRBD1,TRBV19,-,CASSATGIDYGYTF,TGTGCCAGTAGTGCGACAGGGATTGACTATGGCTACACCTTC
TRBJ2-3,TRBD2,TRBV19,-,CASSIGRGVSDTQYF,TGTGCCAGTAGTATAGGCCGGGGGGTATCAGATACGCAGTATTTT
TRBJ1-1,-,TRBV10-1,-,CASSPLGAMNTEAFF,TGCGCCAGCAGCCCTTTGGGGGCCATGAACACTGAAGCTTTCTTT
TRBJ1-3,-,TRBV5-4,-,CASSRGQPDSGNTIYF,TGTGCCAGCAGCAGAGGACAGCCAGACTCTGGAAACACCATATATTTT
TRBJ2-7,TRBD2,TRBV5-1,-,CASSSRGGRYEQYF,TGCGCCAGCAGCTCACGGGGGGGCCGCTACGAGCAGTACTTC
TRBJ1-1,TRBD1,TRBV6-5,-,CASRRTGWDTEAFF,TGTGCCAGCAGACGGACAGGGTGGGACACTGAAGCTTTCTTT
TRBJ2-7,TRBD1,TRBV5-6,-,CASSLVTGVIYSYEQYF,TGTGCCAGCAGCTTGGTAACAGGGGTTATCTACTCCTACGAGCAGTACTTC
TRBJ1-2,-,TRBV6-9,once,CASSHTETVRNYGYTF,TGTGCCAGCAGCCACACAGAAACAGTGAGAAACTATGGCTACACCTTC
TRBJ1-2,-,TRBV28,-,CASSLDSANYGYTF,TGTGCCAGCAGTTTAGACAGCGCTAACTATGGCTACACCTTC
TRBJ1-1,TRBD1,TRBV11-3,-,CASSYDPSQGPAFF,TGTGCCAGCAGCTACGATCCGTCACAGGGGCCGGCTTTCTTT
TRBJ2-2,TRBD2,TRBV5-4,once,CASSIEAGANTGELFF,TGTGCCAGCAGCATCGAAGCGGGGGCGAACACCGGGGAGCTGTTTTTT
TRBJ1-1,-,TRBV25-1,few,CASSFRAAAFF,TGTGCCAGCAGTTTCAGGGCAGCAGCTTTCTTT
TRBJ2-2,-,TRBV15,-,CATSRDQGSGELFF,TGTGCCACCAGCAGAGATCAGGGTTCCGGGGAGCTGTTTTTT
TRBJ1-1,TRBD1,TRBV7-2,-,CASSNEPGQGDEAFF,TGTGCCAGCAGCAACGAACCGGGACAGGGGGATGAAGCTTTCTTT
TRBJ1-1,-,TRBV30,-,CAWSVGQGAFF,TGTGCCTGGAGTGTGGGTCAGGGGGCTTTCTTT
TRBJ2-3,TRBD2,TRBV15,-,CATSRRTSEANTQYF,TGTGCCACCAGCAGAAGGACTAGCGAGGCAAATACGCAGTATTTT
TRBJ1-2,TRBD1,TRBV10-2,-,CASSESVGQGRYYGYTF,TGCGCCAGCAGTGAGTCTGTGGGACAGGGGAGGTACTATGGCTACACCTTC
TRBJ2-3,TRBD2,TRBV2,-,CASSVFGRGASDTQYF,TGTGCCAGCAGTGTATTTGGGCGGGGGGCTTCAGATACGCAGTATTTT
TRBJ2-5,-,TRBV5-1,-,CASSLAGQPQETQYF,TGCGCCAGCAGCTTGGCTGGACAGCCTCAAGAGACCCAGTACTTC
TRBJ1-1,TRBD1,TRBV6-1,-,CASIGTGGTEAFF,TGTGCCAGCATAGGGACAGGTGGGACTGAAGCTTTCTTT
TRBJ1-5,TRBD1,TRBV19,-,CASGGQGLNQPQHF,TGTGCCAGTGGCGGACAGGGCCTCAATCAGCCCCAGCATTTT
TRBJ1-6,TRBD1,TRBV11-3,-,CASSLQGETSPLHF,TGTGCCAGCAGCCTCCAGGGGGAGACTTCACCCCTCCACTTT
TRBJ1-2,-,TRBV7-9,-,CASSPLGGGQGYGYTF,TGTGCCAGCAGCCCCCTGGGAGGAGGTCAGGGCTATGGCTACACCTTC
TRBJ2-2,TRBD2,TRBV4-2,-,CASSQVGAGESGELFF,TGTGCCAGCAGCCAAGTCGGTGCGGGGGAGAGCGGGGAGCTGTTTTTT
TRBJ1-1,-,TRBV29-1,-,CSVEVRGQGKGGAFF,TGCAGCGTTGAAGTCCGCGGCCAGGGGAAAGGAGGAGCTTTCTTT
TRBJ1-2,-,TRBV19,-,CASKPPGTPNYGYTF,TGTGCCAGCAAACCCCCCGGGACACCGAACTATGGCTACACCTTC
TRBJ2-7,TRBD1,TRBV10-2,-,CASGQEPSYEQYF,TGCGCCAGTGGACAGGAACCGTCCTACGAGCAGTACTTC
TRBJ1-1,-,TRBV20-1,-,CSDNRDTEAFF,TGCAGTGATAACCGGGACACTGAAGCTTTCTTT